The 8 T cell receptor beta chains presented below share a single source sample, sequenced in a study of blood T cells in healthy people across ages. For the second PCR, which ran for about 7 to 11 cycles, a sample-barcoded 5' primer and a J-beta primer mix were used. TCRdb recomputed calls from the 5' RACE reads with MiXCR, one row per CDR3 protein. This table holds about 1.8 million distinct CDR3 sequences, around 50% found once. The specimen was blood. These TCRs come from a woman aged 40 to 50 in good health.

This clonotype came up many times. The rearrangement joins TRBV6-2 or TRBV6-3 to TRBJ2-7; 7 bases fit TRBD1. The CDR3 is made up of 15 amino acids. The V segment lost 2 bases and the J segment 3 bases; nucleotides outside the gene matches: 7. CDR1 is MNHEY, CDR2 SVGEGT, per germline. CDR3 loop: CASSYNRWTGYEQYF. The CDR3 nucleotides are TGTGCCAGCAGTTACAACCGGTGGACAGGCTACGAGCAGTACTTC.

The V and J genes are TRBV10-3 and TRBJ2-1; D may correspond to TRBD1 or TRBD2 (5 bases each). The germline V gene encodes CDR1 ENHRY and CDR2 SYGVKD. Trimming took 5 bases from V and 10 from J, leaving 12 bases between them. CDR3 size: 12 residues. DNA for the CDR3: TGTGCCATCAGTACAGGAGGCGGGGAGCAGTTCTTC. Its translation is CAISTGGGEQFF.

The CDR3 nucleotides are TGTGCCACCAGTGATTTCGGGATAGCGGGGGGGACCAGTTGGACCCAGTACTTC. Its protein product is CATSDFGIAGGTSWTQYF. The chain employs TRBV24-1 and TRBJ2-5; TRBD2 matches at 11 bases. Germline values: CDR1 KGHDR, CDR2 SFDVKD. The V segment lost 1 base and the J segment 7 bases; nucleotides outside the gene matches: 13. The CDR3 loop spans 18 amino acids.

This clonotype was detected only a few times. V gene TRBV27 combines with J gene TRBJ1-4; D call uncertain. Trimming took off 6 bases at V and 2 bases at J, with 22 bases between the two ends. The germline V gene has CDR1 MNHEY and CDR2 SMNVEV (reference sequence). There are 18 residues in the CDR3. The CDR3 region has the DNA TGTGCCAGCAGCCTCACCCACGACTCCCTGGCGACTAATGAAAAACTGTTTTTT. Amino acid sequence: CASSLTHDSLATNEKLFF.

This clonotype was observed a few times. The chain couples TRBV7-2 to TRBJ1-2; D gene uncertain. The length of the CDR3 is 15 residues. Deletions cut 2 bases from V and 4 bases from J, with 14 bases between. Looked up from germline, CDR1 is SGHTA and CDR2 is FQGNSA. CDR3 residues: CASSLNLKNSYGYTF. DNA of the CDR3: TGTGCCAGCAGCTTAAATCTCAAGAACTCCTATGGCTACACCTTC.

The chain is built from TRBV14 and TRBJ2-3, with 10 bases matching TRBD1. The CDR3 length is 16 residues. With 6 bases clipped from V and 0 bases from J, the junction kept 6 bases outside the gene matches. Germline CDR1 SGHDN, CDR2 FVKESK. The CDR3 DNA reads as TGTGCCAGCAGTCGGGACAGGGGTGTTAGCACAGATACGCAGTATTTT. Translated, it gives CASSRDRGVSTDTQYF.

In DNA, the CDR3 is TGTGCCAGCAGGTCCTCTAGCGGGGGGCCCTACAATGAGCAGTTCTTC. Translating gives CASRSSSGGPYNEQFF. The chain carries TRBV7-2 and TRBJ2-1; 11 bases fit TRBD2. V shed 6 bases, J shed 2 bases, and the junction held 6 bases outside the gene matches. This CDR3 spans 16 amino acids. CDR1 is SGHTA, CDR2 FQGNSA, per germline.

The V and J genes are TRBV29-1 and TRBJ2-5, with D perhaps given as TRBD1 or TRBD2 (6 bases each). CDR1 and CDR2 (germline): SQVTM, ANQGSEA. This CDR3 is 12 amino acids long. V was pared by 8 bases and J by 4 bases, with 14 bases between. The CDR3 DNA reads TGCAGCACTGGACGGGGGCCAGAGACCCAGTACTTC. Translation gives CSTGRGPETQYF.